The clone carrying this TCR beta chain has only a few counts. The antigen is unknown. This entry comes from a study of CD8 T cells in ankylosing spondylitis. Study results and caveats: What appeared characteristic of ankylosing spondylitis blood was a TCR beta motif of about eight highly homologous variants.

TCRdb used MiXCR to reprocess the 5' RACE reads, holding one entry per CDR3 protein. Here the sample spans under 850,000 distinct CDR3 sequences, 15% to 20% being singletons. The ends were cut back, 4 bases at V and 1 base at J, with 14 bases in the middle. CDR1 is KGHSH and CDR2 is LQKENI in the germline V gene. The CDR3 spans 16 residues. The gene calls are TRBV18 and TRBJ1-5; D might be TRBD1 (6 bases). The clonotype comes from a male donor with ankylosing spondylitis. The sample consisted of blood, either unsorted or a sorted T cell fraction (not recorded which). In DNA form, the CDR3 reads TGTGCCAGCTCACGCTCTGCCCAGGGGAGCAATCAGCCCCAGCATTTT. Protein sequence: CASSRSAQGSNQPQHF.